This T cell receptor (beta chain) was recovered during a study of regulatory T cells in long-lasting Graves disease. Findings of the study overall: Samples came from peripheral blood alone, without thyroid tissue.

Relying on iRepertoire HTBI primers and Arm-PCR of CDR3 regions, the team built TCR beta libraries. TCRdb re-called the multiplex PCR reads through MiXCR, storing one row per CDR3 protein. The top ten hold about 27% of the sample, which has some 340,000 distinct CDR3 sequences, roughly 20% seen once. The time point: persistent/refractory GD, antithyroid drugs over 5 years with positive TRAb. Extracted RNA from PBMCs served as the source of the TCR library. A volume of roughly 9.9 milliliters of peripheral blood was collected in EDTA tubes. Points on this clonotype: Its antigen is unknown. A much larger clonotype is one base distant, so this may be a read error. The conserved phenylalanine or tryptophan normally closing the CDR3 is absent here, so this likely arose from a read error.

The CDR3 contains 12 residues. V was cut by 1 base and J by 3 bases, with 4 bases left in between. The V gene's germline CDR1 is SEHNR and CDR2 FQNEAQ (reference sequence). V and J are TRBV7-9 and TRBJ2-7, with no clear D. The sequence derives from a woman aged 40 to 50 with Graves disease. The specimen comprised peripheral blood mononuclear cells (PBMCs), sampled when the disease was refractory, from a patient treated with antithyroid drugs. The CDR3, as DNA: TGTGCCAGCAGCTTAGAGCTCTACGAGCAGTACCTC. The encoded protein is CASSLELYEQYL.